This entry features one T cell receptor beta chain sequence. The data derive from a study of technical replicates of blood from a few donors. Data came from immunoSEQ multiplex PCR; TCRdb stores just in-frame clones and leaves some out. The sample records over 50,000 clones, about 93% being singletons. With 5 bases removed from V and 1 base from J, the gap between germline ends came to 9 bases. The germline gives CDR1 SGHNT, CDR2 YYREEE (reference sequence). The length of the CDR3 is 14 residues. Sequenced sample: PBMCs. The sequence was collected from a human donor in good health. Some clones in this sample may be carry-over from other donors' samples. The chain is built from TRBV5-4 and TRBJ2-2, with D possibly TRBD1 on 6 matching bases. The CDR3 here is CASRRGGNTGELFF. The CDR3 nucleotides are TGTGCCAGCAGACGAGGGGGGAACACCGGGGAGCTGTTTTTT.